Reported below is one T cell receptor beta chain. This clonotype was seen a few times. It lacks a known antigen. Per-nucleotide qualities are absent, and no much larger clonotype sits a single base away. The data were taken from a study of vaccination and CD4 T cells after COVID-19 (dated by TCRdb to between 2021 and 2023). For the study in its entirety: Convalescent patients had a positive SARS-CoV-2 result on nasal swab PCR, and of these patients, fewer than ten had mild disease and one had severe disease. Participants received two doses of either the Pfizer-BioNTech BNT162b2 vaccine (n=8) or the Moderna mRNA-1273 vaccine (n=2). The cultures were stimulated with overlapping spike peptide pools from SARS-CoV-2 and from the common cold coronaviruses HCoV-NL63, HCoV-OC43 and HCoV-229E. As controls, cultures received a CEFX viral epitope pool (the positive control), an HIV-1 Nef peptide pool (the negative control), or no peptide at all. Six males and four females were included in the convalescent cohort, with two Hispanic individuals, seven Caucasians, two Asians and one multiracial person represented. Post-COVID blood samples were collected from convalescent patients a median of around 100 days after diagnosis, with a range of about 30 to 161 days. Post-vaccine blood samples were taken a median of about 70 days after the second vaccine dose, with a range of 14 to 241 days. In some eleven COVID-19 convalescent patients and several infection-naive healthy vaccine recipients, researchers compared the spike-specific CD4+ TCR repertoire from before mRNA vaccination with the repertoire from after. The investigation overall reported the following: Of the vaccine-specific clones found in convalescent patients, nearly all (304 of 307) were mono-reactive for SARS-CoV-2 spike instead of being cross-reactive with common cold coronaviruses. The median count of SARS-CoV-2-reactive clonotypes went up from approximately 20 after infection to a few dozen after vaccination, although the change was not significant. Only a relatively small number of convalescent patients were included in the study, and early timepoints following natural infection were not analyzed. Among convalescent patients, a median roughly 90% of the SARS-CoV-2-reactive clones seen after vaccination appeared only after vaccination, which suggests priming specific to the vaccine.

The sample's treatment or condition label, in plain terms: roughly 10-day PBMC culture with coronavirus spike peptide pools or control peptides (ViraFEST assay). The study used the ViraFEST assay, which expanded antigen-specific T cells with peptide pools and then identified expanded clonotypes by TCR sequencing. Positive SARS-CoV-2 PCR tests in the convalescent patients dated from March to December 2020, before Alpha, Beta and Delta variants emerged in the United States. Each well held 2 million or so PBMCs cultured in IMDM containing around 5% human AB serum and 10 IU/ml IL-2, with 8.5 to 10 ug/ml peptide pools added. Half of the culture medium was replaced with fresh IL-2-containing medium on days 3 and 7. After 10 days of culture, CD4+ T cells were isolated by negative selection using the EasySep CD4+ T cell isolation kit. Ficoll-Paque Plus gradient centrifugation was used to isolate PBMCs from whole blood, and the isolated PBMCs were then either used fresh or cryopreserved at -140C. Triplicate wells were generally used for each culture condition.

The library was obtained by PCR. TCR sequencing of DNA from cultured CD4+ T cells used the Oncomine TCR Beta short-read assay at the Johns Hopkins FTIC core. The QIAamp micro DNA kit was used to extract genomic DNA from the cultured CD4+ T cells. The Oncomine TCR Beta libraries from cultured CD4+ T cells were pooled using unique dual indexes and then sequenced on an Illumina iSeq 100. The study's processing was this. Non-productive sequences were filtered out, and CDR3s that did not start with C, did not end with F or W, or were shorter than 7 amino acids were discarded. Antigen-specific clonotypes were identified with the MANAFEST web application by comparing peptide-stimulated wells with reference and other culture wells. To be called positive, a clone needed an FDR below 0.05, an odds ratio above 5, and a productive frequency above 0.1% in at least two of three replicate wells. A clonotype was classed as cross-reactive if the clonotype showed significant expansion both in SARS-CoV-2 spike wells and in at least one common cold coronavirus spike condition. CDR3 homology was assessed with Levenshtein distances (stringdist) and unrooted phylogenetic trees (ape) in R version 3.6.1. The raw public reads went through TCRdb reprocessing: fastp at Q25, MiXCR clone calling, in-frame beta chains kept. Identical CDR3 protein sequences are pooled into one entry, listed with their most common genes and DNA. None of the V and J calls come from the authors' own analysis; TCRdb made them. This sample has about 15,000 distinct CDR3 sequences in its table, and around 55% of those were observed once. The ten largest clones represent around 15% of the sample.

V loses 2 bases, J loses 5 bases, and the germline ends lie 9 bases apart. The CDR3, cysteine through phenylalanine, is 14 amino acids long. Only the CDR3 part of the read is kept: 42 bases, read in frame from the first base. CDR1 SGHVS and CDR2 FQNEAQ were looked up in the germline V gene. The source of this sequence is a human donor who had recovered from COVID-19. The sequenced sample was CD4+ T cells from blood, cultured in vitro. The V and J genes are TRBV7-8 and TRBJ2-2, with the D gene not clear enough to name. The CDR3 corresponds to CASSLLVETGELFF. The DNA reads as follows: TGTGCCAGCAGCTTACTAGTGGAGACCGGGGAGCTGTTTTTT.